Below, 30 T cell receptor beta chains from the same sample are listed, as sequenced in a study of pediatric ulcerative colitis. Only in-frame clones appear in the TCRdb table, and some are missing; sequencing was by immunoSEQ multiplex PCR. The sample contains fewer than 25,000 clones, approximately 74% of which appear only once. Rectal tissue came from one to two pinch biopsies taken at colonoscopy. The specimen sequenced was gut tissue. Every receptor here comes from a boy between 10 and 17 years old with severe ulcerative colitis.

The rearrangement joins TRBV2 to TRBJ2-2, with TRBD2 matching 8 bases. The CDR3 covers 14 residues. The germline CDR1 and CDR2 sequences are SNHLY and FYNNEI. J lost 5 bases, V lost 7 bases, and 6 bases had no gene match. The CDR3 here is CASTLGGGTGELFF. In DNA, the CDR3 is TGTGCCAGCACTCTTGGCGGGGGGACCGGGGAGCTGTTTTTT.

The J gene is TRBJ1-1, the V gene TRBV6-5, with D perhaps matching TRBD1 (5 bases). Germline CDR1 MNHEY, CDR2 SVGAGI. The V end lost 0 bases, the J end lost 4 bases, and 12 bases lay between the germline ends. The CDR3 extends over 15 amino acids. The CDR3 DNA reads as TGTGCCAGCAGTTACTCGAGGGGCGGACTCACTGAAGCTTTCTTT. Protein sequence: CASSYSRGGLTEAFF.

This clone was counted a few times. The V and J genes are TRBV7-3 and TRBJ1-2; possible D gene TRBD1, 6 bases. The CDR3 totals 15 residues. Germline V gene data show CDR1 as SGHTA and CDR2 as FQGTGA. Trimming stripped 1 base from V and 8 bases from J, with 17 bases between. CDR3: CASSLNPGRGTGYTF. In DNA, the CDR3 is TGTGCCAGCAGCTTAAACCCCGGCAGGGGAACCGGCTACACCTTC. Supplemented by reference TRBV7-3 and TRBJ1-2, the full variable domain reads GAGVSQTPSNKVTEKGKYVELRCDPISGHTALYWYRQSLGQGPEFLIYFQGTGAADDSGLPNDRFFAVRPEGSVSTLKIQRTERGDSAVYLCASSLNPGRGTGYTFGSGTRLTVV.

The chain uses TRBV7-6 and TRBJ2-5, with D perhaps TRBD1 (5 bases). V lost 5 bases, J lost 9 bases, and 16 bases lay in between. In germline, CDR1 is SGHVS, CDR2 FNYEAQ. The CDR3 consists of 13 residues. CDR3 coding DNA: TGTGCCAGCAGCCCCGACAGTGGTAGGGCCCAGTACTTC. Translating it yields CASSPDSGRAQYF.

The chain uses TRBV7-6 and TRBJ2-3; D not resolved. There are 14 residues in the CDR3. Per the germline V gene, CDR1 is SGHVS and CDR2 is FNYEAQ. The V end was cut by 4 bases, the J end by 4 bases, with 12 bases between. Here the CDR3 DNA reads TGTGCCAGCAGCTCCCTCCGAGAACCAGATACGCAGTATTTT. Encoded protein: CASSSLREPDTQYF.

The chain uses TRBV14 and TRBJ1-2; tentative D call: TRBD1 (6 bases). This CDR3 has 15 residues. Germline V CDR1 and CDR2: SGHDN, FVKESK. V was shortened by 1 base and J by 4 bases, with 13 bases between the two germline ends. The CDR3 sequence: CASSQGVQGSYGYTF. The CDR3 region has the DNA TGTGCCAGCAGCCAAGGAGTTCAGGGGAGCTATGGCTACACCTTC.

CDR3 nucleotides: TGCGCCAGCAGCCCCCCGGAAAGGAACTATGGCTACACCTTC. This sequence encodes CASSPPERNYGYTF. The genes are TRBV5-1 and TRBJ1-2; D remains ambiguous. The CDR3 covers 14 residues. The germline CDR1 and CDR2 sequences are SGHRS and YFSETQ. The ends were cut back, 4 bases at V and 2 bases at J, with 12 bases in the middle.

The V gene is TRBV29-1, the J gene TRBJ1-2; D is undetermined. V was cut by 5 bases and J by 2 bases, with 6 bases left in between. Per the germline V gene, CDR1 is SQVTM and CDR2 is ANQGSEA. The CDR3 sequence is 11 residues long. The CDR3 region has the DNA TGCAGCGTTCACAGCAACTATGGCTACACCTTC. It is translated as CSVHSNYGYTF.

Here the CDR3 DNA reads TGTGCCAGCAGTTACTCAGCGGGGGGAATAGATACGCAGTATTTT. Protein: CASSYSAGGIDTQYF. The rearrangement links TRBV6-5 to TRBJ2-3, with 9 bases lining up with TRBD2. CDR3 size: 15 residues. V was clipped by 0 bases and J by 5 bases; unmatched bases: 3. The germline gives CDR1 MNHEY, CDR2 SVGAGI.

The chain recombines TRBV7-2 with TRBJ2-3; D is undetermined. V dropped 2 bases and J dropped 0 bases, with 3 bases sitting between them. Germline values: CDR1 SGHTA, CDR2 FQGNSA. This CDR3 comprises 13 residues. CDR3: CASSLQSTDTQYF. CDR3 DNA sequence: TGTGCCAGCAGCTTACAGAGCACAGATACGCAGTATTTT.

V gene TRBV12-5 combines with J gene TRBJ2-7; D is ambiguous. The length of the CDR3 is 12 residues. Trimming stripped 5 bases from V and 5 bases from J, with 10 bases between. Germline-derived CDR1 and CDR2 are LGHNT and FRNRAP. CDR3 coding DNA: TGTGCTAGTGGTAAAGGGTGGGACGAGCAGTACTTC. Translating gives CASGKGWDEQYF.

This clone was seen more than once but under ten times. CDR3 in DNA: TGTGCCAGCAGCTTCGGCGGGGGGAACTACAATGAGCAGTTCTTC. This translates into CASSFGGGNYNEQFF. V gene TRBV5-4 combines with J gene TRBJ2-1; 8 nucleotides match TRBD2. CDR1 and CDR2 from the germline V gene are SGHNT and YYREEE (reference sequence). This CDR3 is 15 amino acids long. Trimming removed 2 bases from V and 3 bases from J; junction bases left unmatched: 4.

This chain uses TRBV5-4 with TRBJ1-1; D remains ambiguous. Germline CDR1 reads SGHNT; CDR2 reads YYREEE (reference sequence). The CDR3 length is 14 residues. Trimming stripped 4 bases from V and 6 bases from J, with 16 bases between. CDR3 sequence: CASSSHRVWAEAFF. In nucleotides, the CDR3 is TGTGCCAGCAGCAGTCATAGGGTGTGGGCTGAAGCTTTCTTT.

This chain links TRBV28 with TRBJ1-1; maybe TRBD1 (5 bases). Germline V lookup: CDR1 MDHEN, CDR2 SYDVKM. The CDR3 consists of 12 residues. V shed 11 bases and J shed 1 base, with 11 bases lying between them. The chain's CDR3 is CASNGANTEAFF. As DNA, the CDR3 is TGTGCCTCCAACGGGGCGAACACTGAAGCTTTCTTT.

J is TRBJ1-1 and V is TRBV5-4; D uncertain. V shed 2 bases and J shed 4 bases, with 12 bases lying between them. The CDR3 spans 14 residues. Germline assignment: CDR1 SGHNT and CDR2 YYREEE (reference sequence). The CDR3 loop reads CASSFGGLATEAFF. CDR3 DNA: TGTGCCAGCAGCTTTGGCGGACTGGCCACTGAAGCTTTCTTT.

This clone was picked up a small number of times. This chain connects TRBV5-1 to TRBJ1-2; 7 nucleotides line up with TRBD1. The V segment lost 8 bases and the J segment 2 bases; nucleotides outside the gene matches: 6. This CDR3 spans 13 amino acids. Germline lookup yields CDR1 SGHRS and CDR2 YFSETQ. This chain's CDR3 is CASRTGMNYGYTF. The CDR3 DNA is TGCGCCAGTAGGACAGGCATGAACTATGGCTACACCTTC.

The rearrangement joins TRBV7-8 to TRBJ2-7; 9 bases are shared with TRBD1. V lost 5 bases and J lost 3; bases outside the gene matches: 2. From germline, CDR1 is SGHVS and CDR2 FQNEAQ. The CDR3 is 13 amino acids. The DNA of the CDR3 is TGTGCCAGCAGCAAGGACAGGGGCTACGAGCAGTACTTC. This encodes CASSKDRGYEQYF.

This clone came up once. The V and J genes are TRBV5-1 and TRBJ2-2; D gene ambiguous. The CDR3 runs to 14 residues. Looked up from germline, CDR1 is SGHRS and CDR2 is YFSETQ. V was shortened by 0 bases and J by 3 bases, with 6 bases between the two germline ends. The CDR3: CASSLVQDTGELFF. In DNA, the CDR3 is TGCGCCAGCAGCTTGGTTCAGGACACCGGGGAGCTGTTTTTT.

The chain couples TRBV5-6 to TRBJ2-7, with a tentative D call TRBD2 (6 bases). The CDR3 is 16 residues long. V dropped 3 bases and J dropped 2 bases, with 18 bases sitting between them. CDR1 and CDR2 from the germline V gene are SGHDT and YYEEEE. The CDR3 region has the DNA TGTGCCAGCAGCTCGGTCCGGGACTGGAGACCCTACGAGCAGTACTTC. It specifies CASSSVRDWRPYEQYF.

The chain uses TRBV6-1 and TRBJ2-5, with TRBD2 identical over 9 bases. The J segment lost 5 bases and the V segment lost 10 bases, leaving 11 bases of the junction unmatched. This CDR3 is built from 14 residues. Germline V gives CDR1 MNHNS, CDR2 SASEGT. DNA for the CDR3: TGTGCCACCTCTCCGGGACTAGCACCGGAGACCCAGTACTTC. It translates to CATSPGLAPETQYF.

The CDR3: CAWSVKSVLNSPLHF. As DNA, the CDR3 is TGTGCCTGGAGTGTAAAGTCCGTCCTAAATTCACCCCTCCACTTT. The rearrangement joins TRBV30 to TRBJ1-6; the D is unclear. V dropped 0 bases and J dropped 7 bases, with 13 bases sitting between them. The germline gives CDR1 GTSNPN, CDR2 SVGIG (reference sequence). This CDR3 spans 15 amino acids.

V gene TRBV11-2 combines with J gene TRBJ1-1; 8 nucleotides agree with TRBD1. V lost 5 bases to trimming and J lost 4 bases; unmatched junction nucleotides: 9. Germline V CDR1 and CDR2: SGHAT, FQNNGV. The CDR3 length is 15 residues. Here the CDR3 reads CASSPQTGETTEAFF. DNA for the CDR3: TGTGCCAGCAGCCCCCAGACAGGGGAGACCACTGAAGCTTTCTTT.

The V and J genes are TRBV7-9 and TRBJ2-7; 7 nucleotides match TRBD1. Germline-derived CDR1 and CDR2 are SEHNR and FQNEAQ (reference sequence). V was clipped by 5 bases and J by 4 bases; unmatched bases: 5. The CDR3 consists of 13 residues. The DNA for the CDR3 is TGTGCCAGCAGCCGCCTGGACAGGTACGAGCAGTACTTC. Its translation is CASSRLDRYEQYF.

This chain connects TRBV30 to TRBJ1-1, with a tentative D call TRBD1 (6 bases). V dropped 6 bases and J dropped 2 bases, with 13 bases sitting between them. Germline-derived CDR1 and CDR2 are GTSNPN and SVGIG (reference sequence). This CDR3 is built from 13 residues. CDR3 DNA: TGTGCCTGTTCCGGGACACCCAACACTGAAGCTTTCTTT. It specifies CACSGTPNTEAFF.

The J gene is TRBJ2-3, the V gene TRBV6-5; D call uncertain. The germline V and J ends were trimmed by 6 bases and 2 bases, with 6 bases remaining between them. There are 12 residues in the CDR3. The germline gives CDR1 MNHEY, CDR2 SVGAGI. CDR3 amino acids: CASRGITDTQYF. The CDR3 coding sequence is TGTGCCAGCAGGGGGATCACAGATACGCAGTATTTT.

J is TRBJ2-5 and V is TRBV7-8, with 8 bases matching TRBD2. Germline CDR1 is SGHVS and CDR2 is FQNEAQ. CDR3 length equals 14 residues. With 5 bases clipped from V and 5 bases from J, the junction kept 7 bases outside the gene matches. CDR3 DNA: TGTGCCAGCAGCCCCGGGACTAGGGCCGAGACCCAGTACTTC. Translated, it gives CASSPGTRAETQYF.

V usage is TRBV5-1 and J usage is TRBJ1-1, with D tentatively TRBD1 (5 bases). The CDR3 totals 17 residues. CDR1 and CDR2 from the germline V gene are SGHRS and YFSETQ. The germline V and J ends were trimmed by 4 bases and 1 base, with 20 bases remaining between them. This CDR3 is CASSTHYAGKGNTEAFF. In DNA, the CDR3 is TGCGCCAGCAGCACCCATTATGCAGGGAAGGGGAACACTGAAGCTTTCTTT.

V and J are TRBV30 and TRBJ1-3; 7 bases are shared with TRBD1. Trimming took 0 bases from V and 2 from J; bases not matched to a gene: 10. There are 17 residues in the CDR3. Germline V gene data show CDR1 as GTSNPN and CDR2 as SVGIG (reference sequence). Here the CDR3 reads CAWSVATGSFAGNTIYF. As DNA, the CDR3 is TGTGCCTGGAGTGTAGCGACAGGGAGTTTTGCTGGAAACACCATATATTTT.

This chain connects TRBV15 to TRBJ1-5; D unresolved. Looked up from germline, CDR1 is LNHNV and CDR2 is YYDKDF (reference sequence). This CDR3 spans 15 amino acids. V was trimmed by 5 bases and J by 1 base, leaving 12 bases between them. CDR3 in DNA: TGTGCCACCAGCGGGAGAGGGCACAGCAATCAGCCCCAGCATTTT. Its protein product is CATSGRGHSNQPQHF. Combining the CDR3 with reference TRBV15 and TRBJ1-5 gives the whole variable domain DAMVIQNPRYQVTQFGKPVTLSCSQTLNHNVMYWYQQKSSQAPKLLFHYYDKDFNNEADTPDNFQSRRPNTSFCFLDIRSPGLGDTAMYLCATSGRGHSNQPQHFGDGTRLSIL.

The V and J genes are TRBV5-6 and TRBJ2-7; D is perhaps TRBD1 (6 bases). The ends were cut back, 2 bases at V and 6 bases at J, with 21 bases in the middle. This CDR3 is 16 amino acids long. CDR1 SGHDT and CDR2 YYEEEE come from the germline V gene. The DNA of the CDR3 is TGTGCCAGCAGCTTCCAGGGGTTACAGGGCCGCAGCGAGCAGTACTTC. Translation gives CASSFQGLQGRSEQYF.